The 12 T cell receptor beta chains below come from one sample, sequenced in a study of blood T cell repertoires in COVID-19. Assay: immunoSEQ multiplex PCR; the TCRdb copy retains only in-frame clones and omits some. In the table there are about 250,000 clones, about 85% of which are singletons. Material for sequencing was peripheral blood. The receptors were gathered from a human donor with COVID-19, enrolled during active disease. The donor label of this sample is uncertain.

This clone was picked up one time. J is TRBJ1-1 and V is TRBV5-1; D may be TRBD1 (5 bases). The germline V and J ends were trimmed by 0 bases and 2 bases, with 8 bases remaining between them. Germline loops: CDR1 SGHRS, CDR2 YFSETQ. This CDR3 is 14 amino acids long. This CDR3 reads CASSLEGLNTEAFF. The CDR3 DNA is TGCGCCAGCAGCTTGGAGGGACTTAACACTGAAGCTTTCTTT.

The chain links TRBV30 to TRBJ2-7; TRBD2 might be the D (5 bases). This CDR3 is built from 12 residues. Looked up from germline, CDR1 is GTSNPN and CDR2 is SVGIG (reference sequence). The germline V and J ends were trimmed by 0 bases and 3 bases, with 6 bases remaining between them. The CDR3 nucleotides read TGTGCCTGGAGTGTTGACTACTACGAGCAGTACTTC. This codes for CAWSVDYYEQYF.

The chain recombines TRBV19 with TRBJ1-1; possibly TRBD1 for D (6 bases). Germline values: CDR1 LNHDA, CDR2 SQIVND (reference sequence). The V end was cut by 3 bases, the J end by 6 bases, with 11 bases between. The CDR3 is made up of 13 amino acids. The CDR3 loop reads CASSIRQDAEAFF. The CDR3 nucleotides read TGTGCCAGTAGTATTCGACAGGACGCTGAAGCTTTCTTT.

The V gene is TRBV5-4, the J gene TRBJ2-7; TRBD2 matches 7 bases. The CDR3 covers 14 residues. CDR1 is SGHNT, CDR2 YYREEE, per germline (reference sequence). V dropped 1 base and J dropped 1; count of bases not matched to a gene: 2. The CDR3, as DNA: TGTGCCAGCAGCTTGTCTAGCGGTTCCTACGAGCAGTACTTC. Translating gives CASSLSSGSYEQYF.

The genes are TRBV11-2 and TRBJ2-3; possibly TRBD2 for D (6 bases). The CDR3 totals 12 residues. Trimming shortened V by 8 bases and J by 6 bases, and 12 bases separated the two germline ends. CDR1 SGHAT and CDR2 FQNNGV come from the germline V gene. CDR3 coding DNA: TGTGCCAGCTTGGAGGGAGGTGATACGCAGTATTTT. It is translated as CASLEGGDTQYF.

This chain links TRBV28 with TRBJ1-4, with D perhaps TRBD1 (5 bases). The CDR3 is 14 amino acids. Germline lookup yields CDR1 MDHEN and CDR2 SYDVKM. The V gene lost 2 bases and the J gene lost 5 bases, with 9 bases spanning the gap. DNA for the CDR3: TGTGCCAGCAGTTTAAGTTCAGGGAATGAAAAACTGTTTTTT. This translates into CASSLSSGNEKLFF.

This clone appeared once. The chain combines TRBV27 with TRBJ1-5, with 9 bases fitting TRBD1. Per the germline V gene, CDR1 is MNHEY and CDR2 is SMNVEV (reference sequence). There are 16 residues in the CDR3. V dropped 1 base and J dropped 4; count of bases not matched to a gene: 5. The CDR3 DNA sequence: TGTGCCAGCAGTTTATGGGGACAGGGAAGTAATCAGCCCCAGCATTTT. This encodes CASSLWGQGSNQPQHF.

J is TRBJ2-3 and V is TRBV27; 8 bases line up with TRBD2. CDR1 MNHEY and CDR2 SMNVEV come from the germline V gene (reference sequence). The length of the CDR3 is 19 residues. Losses at the gene ends were 2 bases for V and 2 bases for J; bases not matched to a gene: 15. The CDR3 here is CASSLNPRGAGGHTDTQYF. The CDR3 DNA reads as TGTGCCAGCAGTTTAAATCCCCGTGGGGCGGGGGGCCACACAGATACGCAGTATTTT.

This chain uses TRBV7-2 with TRBJ2-1; D remains unclear. Looked up from germline, CDR1 is SGHTA and CDR2 is FQGNSA. The CDR3 length is 15 residues. Trimming pared 1 base from V and 7 bases from J, leaving 14 bases between. CDR3 nucleotides: TGTGCCAGCAGCTTAGATCTTGTTTCGCGTAATGAGCAGTTCTTC. Translated: CASSLDLVSRNEQFF.

The table lists this clone with a count of one. The chain joins TRBV21-1 to TRBJ1-5. TRBV21-1 is a pseudogene segment. The CDR3 sequence is 13 residues long. The chain's CDR3 is CASTGTTNQPQHF. The CDR3 DNA sequence: TGTGCCAGCACCGGGACTACTAATCAGCCCCAGCATTTT.

This clone came up many times. The V and J genes are TRBV30 and TRBJ2-7, with 7 bases matching TRBD1. Germline V gene data show CDR1 as GTSNPN and CDR2 as SVGIG (reference sequence). The junction had 8 bases not matched to a gene; V was cut back by 7 bases and J by 2 bases. There are 13 residues in the CDR3. The chain's CDR3 is CASEGQGAYEQYF. The CDR3 nucleotides are TGTGCCTCCGAAGGGCAGGGGGCCTACGAGCAGTACTTC.

On this clone: A read error may account for a junction end that differs from germline. V and J are TRBV27 and TRBJ2-7; the match to TRBD1 covers 10 bases. The CDR3 spans 13 residues. The germline V gene has CDR1 MNHEY and CDR2 SMNVEV (reference sequence). CDR3 bases: TGTGCCAGCAGTATATCGGGACAGGGGTGGAAGTACTTC. Amino acids: CASSISGQGWKYF.